Below, 32 T cell receptor beta chains from the same sample are listed, as sequenced in a study of shared clonotypes between healthy human individuals. TCRdb keeps only in-frame clones here, not all; method: immunoSEQ multiplex PCR. This table holds roughly 1,500,000 clones, 97% to 99% found once. Sequencing was done on a sample of naive CD4+ T cells sorted from blood. The sample's subset: CD45RA+ positively selected. The source of these receptors is a man aged 30 to 39 in good health.

On this clone: Other nucleotide sequences from this sample produce the same CDR3. In DNA form, the CDR3 reads TGCGCCAGCAGCTTGACGGGAGTGGGTGAGACCCAGTACTTC. It codes for CASSLTGVGETQYF. This chain uses TRBV5-1 with TRBJ2-5, with D possibly TRBD2 on 6 matching bases. V was trimmed by 1 base and J by 5 bases, leaving 12 bases between them. The CDR3 runs 14 residues. Germline assignment: CDR1 SGHRS and CDR2 YFSETQ.

This chain links TRBV29-1 with TRBJ2-5; possibly TRBD1 or TRBD2 for D (5 bases each). Germline loops: CDR1 SQVTM, CDR2 ANQGSEA. The CDR3 covers 14 residues. Trimming took 7 bases from V and 1 from J, leaving 16 bases between them. CDR3 residues: CSASGAGRQETQYF. As DNA, the CDR3 is TGCAGCGCCTCCGGGGCCGGCCGCCAAGAGACCCAGTACTTC. Complete variable domain (other parts from reference TRBV29-1 and TRBJ2-5): SAVISQKPSRDICQRGTSLTIQCQVDSQVTMMFWYRQQPGQSLTLIATANQGSEATYESGFVIDKFPISRPNLTFSTLTVSNMSPEDSSIYLCSASGAGRQETQYFGPGTRLLVL.

This chain joins TRBV9 and TRBJ1-1, with TRBD1 as a possible D gene (5 bases). This CDR3 spans 17 amino acids. Trimming shortened V by 0 bases and J by 0 bases, and 15 bases separated the two germline ends. Germline values: CDR1 SGDLS, CDR2 YYNGEE. The chain's CDR3 is CASSVVPPTVMNTEAFF. The CDR3 coding sequence is TGTGCCAGCAGCGTAGTCCCCCCGACAGTCATGAACACTGAAGCTTTCTTT.

V and J are TRBV7-3 and TRBJ2-7, with 10 bases lining up with TRBD2. This CDR3 contains 14 residues. With 2 bases clipped from V and 6 bases from J, the junction kept 4 bases outside the gene matches. Germline-derived CDR1 and CDR2 are SGHTA and FQGTGA. The CDR3 DNA reads TGTGCCAGCAGCTTACTAGCGGGAGACCGCGAGCAGTACTTC. Translated, it gives CASSLLAGDREQYF.

Comment on this clone: Other nucleotide sequences from this sample produce the same CDR3. The rearrangement joins TRBV15 to TRBJ2-7; D unresolved. The CDR3 is 13 residues long. V lost 0 bases to trimming and J lost 4 bases, with 7 bases between them. Looked up from germline, CDR1 is LNHNV and CDR2 is YYDKDF (reference sequence). The CDR3 protein is CATSRDRGYEQYF. CDR3 nucleotides: TGTGCCACCAGCAGAGATCGCGGATACGAGCAGTACTTC.

As regards this clone: Other DNA sequences of this sample code for an identical CDR3. The rearrangement links TRBV29-1 to TRBJ2-7; 7 nucleotides line up with TRBD2. The V gene end was trimmed by 7 bases and the J gene end by 2 bases; junction bases not matched to a gene: 5. Germline-derived CDR1 and CDR2 are SQVTM and ANQGSEA. The CDR3 is 12 amino acids. CDR3: CSASSGPYEQYF. DNA of the CDR3: TGCAGCGCCTCTAGCGGACCCTACGAGCAGTACTTC.

The chain couples TRBV14 to TRBJ1-5, with TRBD1 identical over 9 bases. CDR1 is SGHDN, CDR2 FVKESK, per germline. The CDR3 contains 14 residues. Losses at the gene ends were 4 bases for V and 6 bases for J; bases not matched to a gene: 4. CDR3 coding DNA: TGTGCCAGCAGCCGGACAGGGGTTCGTCAGCCCCAGCATTTT. Amino acids: CASSRTGVRQPQHF.

The rearrangement joins TRBV2 to TRBJ2-2; TRBD1 matches 10 bases. Germline trimming cut 6 bases from V and 5 bases from J; bases unmatched to any gene: 6. CDR1 and CDR2 (germline): SNHLY, FYNNEI. This CDR3 is 15 amino acids long. The CDR3 sequence: CASRLGQGLTGELFF. CDR3 DNA: TGTGCCAGCAGGCTGGGACAGGGGTTGACCGGGGAGCTGTTTTTT.

The chain recombines TRBV7-8 with TRBJ2-3; TRBD2 aligns across 11 bases. With 6 bases clipped from V and 1 base from J, the junction kept 12 bases outside the gene matches. This CDR3 is 18 amino acids long. From germline, CDR1 is SGHVS and CDR2 FQNEAQ. CDR3 coding DNA: TGTGCCAGCAGTCTGGCGCGACTAGCGGGAATGGGCACAGATACGCAGTATTTT. It yields the protein CASSLARLAGMGTDTQYF.

V usage is TRBV7-9 and J usage is TRBJ2-7; 7 bases are shared with TRBD2. The CDR3 is made up of 14 amino acids. The V and J ends lost 8 bases and 6 bases, in that order; junction bases with no gene match: 13. Germline CDR1 is SEHNR and CDR2 is FQNEAQ (reference sequence). The CDR3 sequence is CASPCHGLDSEQYF. The CDR3 nucleotides are TGTGCCAGCCCATGTCACGGACTAGATAGCGAGCAGTACTTC.

Written as DNA, the CDR3 is TGTGCCAGCAGCTTAGCCGGATCCGGGACAGGGGCTTACACCGGGGAGCTGTTTTTT. Protein: CASSLAGSGTGAYTGELFF. This chain connects TRBV7-6 to TRBJ2-2; TRBD1 matches at 10 bases. The V gene end was trimmed by 0 bases and the J gene end by 3 bases; junction bases not matched to a gene: 10. Looked up from germline, CDR1 is SGHVS and CDR2 is FNYEAQ. The CDR3 runs 19 residues.

The J gene is TRBJ2-2, the V gene TRBV28; D not resolved. Between the trimmed V and J ends, which lost 6 bases and 8 bases, there was a span of 10 bases. The CDR3 totals 12 residues. Germline CDR1 and CDR2: MDHEN and SYDVKM. Here the CDR3 DNA reads TGTGCCAGCAGCTCCGTGGGTGGGGAGCTGTTTTTT. Residues: CASSSVGGELFF.

The chain links TRBV2 to TRBJ1-2; a possible D gene is TRBD1 (6 bases). Germline loops: CDR1 SNHLY, CDR2 FYNNEI. Trimming removed 4 bases from V and 4 bases from J, with 13 bases in between. The CDR3 contains 14 residues. CDR3 in amino acids: CASSGGQGAYGYTF. As DNA, the CDR3 is TGTGCCAGCAGTGGGGGACAAGGAGCCTATGGCTACACCTTC.

This clone was detected only once. This same CDR3 is encoded by further DNA sequences in the sample. This chain connects TRBV7-9 to TRBJ2-1; D call uncertain. Germline CDR1 is SEHNR and CDR2 is FQNEAQ (reference sequence). Trimming removed 4 bases at V and 1 base at J, with 5 bases between. The CDR3 is 13 amino acids. As DNA, the CDR3 is TGTGCCAGCAGCTCCAGATCCTACAATGAGCAGTTCTTC. Translation: CASSSRSYNEQFF.

This clone was seen a single time. The genes are TRBV25-1 and TRBJ2-7, with 8 nucleotides matching TRBD1. This CDR3 region has 17 residues. Unmatched junction bases numbered 24, after V lost 6 bases and J lost 11 bases. CDR1 MGHDK and CDR2 SYGVNS come from the germline V gene. The DNA of the CDR3 is TGTGCCAGCAGCGCTCCCTATCGAGGACAGGGCCCGTCTAGGGAGTACTTC. Its translation: CASSAPYRGQGPSREYF.

V gene TRBV5-1 combines with J gene TRBJ2-1; TRBD2 agrees at 12 bases. Germline-derived CDR1 and CDR2 are SGHRS and YFSETQ. The CDR3 sequence is 17 residues long. The trim removed 4 bases at V and 0 bases at J, leaving 5 bases unmatched. The CDR3 nucleotides are TGCGCCAGCAGCCCACCGACTAGCGGGAGCTCCTACAATGAGCAGTTCTTC. Translated, it gives CASSPPTSGSSYNEQFF.

The chain has TRBV18 and TRBJ2-7, with 9 bases identical to TRBD1. The CDR3 consists of 19 residues. V was pared by 3 bases and J by 1 base, with 16 bases of the junction left unmatched. The V gene's germline CDR1 is KGHSH and CDR2 LQKENI. DNA for the CDR3: TGTGCCAGCTCACCCGGGACAGGGTTACGGCGGCAACTGTCCTACGAGCAGTACTTC. This sequence encodes CASSPGTGLRRQLSYEQYF.

The genes are TRBV29-1 and TRBJ1-2; D not resolved. This CDR3 spans 13 amino acids. With 4 bases removed from V and 10 bases from J, the gap between germline ends came to 19 bases. Per germline, CDR1 SQVTM and CDR2 ANQGSEA. The CDR3 nucleotides are TGCAGCGTTGGAATACTTTTGGGGAAGGACTACACCTTC. It codes for CSVGILLGKDYTF.

V gene TRBV7-9 combines with J gene TRBJ2-3; D remains unclear. The CDR3 runs to 14 residues. V was clipped by 5 bases and J by 2 bases, with 11 bases between them. CDR1 is SEHNR and CDR2 is FQNEAQ in the germline V gene (reference sequence). The CDR3: CASSATQYTDTQYF. The DNA for the CDR3 is TGTGCCAGCAGCGCGACACAGTACACAGATACGCAGTATTTT.

This chain uses TRBV5-1 with TRBJ2-7; 9 bases map to TRBD1. CDR1 SGHRS and CDR2 YFSETQ come from the germline V gene. The CDR3 spans 14 residues. J was trimmed by 5 bases and V by 4 bases; bases with no gene match: 7. The CDR3 DNA sequence: TGCGCCAGCAGCATACAGGGGGCCGCAGACGAGCAGTACTTC. It encodes CASSIQGAADEQYF.

The chain recombines TRBV5-8 with TRBJ2-7; unclear D gene. Trimming removed 2 bases from V and 6 bases from J, with 3 bases in between. Germline V lookup: CDR1 SGHTS, CDR2 YDEGEE. This CDR3 is 10 amino acids long. Here the CDR3 DNA reads TGTGCCAGCAGCTTTAGCGAGCAGTACTTC. It encodes CASSFSEQYF.

J is TRBJ1-1 and V is TRBV10-1; 7 nucleotides align to TRBD1. The CDR3 has 15 amino acids. The germline V gene encodes CDR1 WNHNN and CDR2 SYGVQD (reference sequence). Losses at the gene ends were 8 bases for V and 4 bases for J; bases not matched to a gene: 13. The CDR3 loop is CASSTSTGLTTEAFF. CDR3 DNA: TGCGCCAGCTCTACCTCGACAGGGTTGACCACTGAAGCTTTCTTT.

This chain connects TRBV9 to TRBJ2-1, with 10 bases aligning to TRBD2. Unmatched junction bases numbered 7, after V lost 0 bases and J lost 4 bases. Germline V gives CDR1 SGDLS, CDR2 YYNGEE. CDR3 size: 17 residues. The CDR3 protein is CASSVGASGSVYNEQFF. Written as DNA, the CDR3 is TGTGCCAGCAGCGTAGGGGCTAGCGGGAGTGTGTACAATGAGCAGTTCTTC.

The chain joins TRBV2 to TRBJ2-7; no definite D call. CDR1 is SNHLY and CDR2 is FYNNEI in the germline V gene. The CDR3 is made up of 12 amino acids. With 7 bases removed from V and 2 bases from J, the gap between germline ends came to 9 bases. The CDR3 nucleotides are TGTGCCAGCACGAGATCACCCTACGAGCAGTACTTC. It is translated as CASTRSPYEQYF.

V gene TRBV11-3 combines with J gene TRBJ1-3, with D tentatively TRBD1 (6 bases). The CDR3 sequence is 16 residues long. Trimming stripped 2 bases from V and 0 bases from J, with 11 bases between. Germline values: CDR1 SGHNT, CDR2 YENEEA. Here the CDR3 DNA reads TGTGCCAGCAGCTTAAGGGGGGAAAACTCTGGAAACACCATATATTTT. The encoded protein is CASSLRGENSGNTIYF.

V usage is TRBV28 and J usage is TRBJ2-7, with D perhaps matching TRBD2 (6 bases). V lost 5 bases and J 3 bases, leaving 14 bases between the germline ends. The length of the CDR3 is 14 residues. Germline CDR1 and CDR2: MDHEN and SYDVKM. CDR3 loop: CASSAGLASYEQYF. The CDR3 nucleotides are TGTGCCAGCAGTGCGGGGCTAGCGAGCTACGAGCAGTACTTC.

A note on this clone: The identical CDR3 is also encoded by other nucleotide sequences in the sample. The V call is TRBV6-5, the J call TRBJ2-7; D is ambiguous. Germline V gene lookup returns CDR1 MNHEY and CDR2 SVGAGI. The CDR3 is made up of 11 amino acids. Trimming left V 3 bases short and J 4 bases short, with 4 bases between. CDR3 amino acids: CASSYAYEQYF. In nucleotides, the CDR3 is TGTGCCAGCAGTTATGCTTACGAGCAGTACTTC.

The rearrangement links TRBV18 to TRBJ1-2; TRBD1 agrees at 9 bases. Germline CDR1 is KGHSH and CDR2 is LQKENI. V lost 3 bases, J lost 4 bases, and 9 bases stayed unmatched. The CDR3 consists of 16 residues. CDR3 sequence reads: CASSPYGTGSLYGYTF. The CDR3 DNA follows: TGTGCCAGCTCACCTTACGGGACAGGGAGCCTCTATGGCTACACCTTC.

The V call is TRBV11-2, the J call TRBJ2-1; D is perhaps TRBD1 or TRBD2 (6 bases each). Germline V CDR1 and CDR2: SGHAT, FQNNGV. There are 16 residues in the CDR3. Trimming removed 5 bases at V and 4 bases at J, with 18 bases between. CDR3 nucleotide sequence: TGTGCCAGCAGCATACCCCGGGGGCCGGATTACAATGAGCAGTTCTTC. Its protein product is CASSIPRGPDYNEQFF.

The rearrangement links TRBV7-2 to TRBJ2-5; D is undetermined. The CDR3 is 12 residues long. Trimming took 5 bases from V and 4 from J, leaving 8 bases between them. Germline V gene lookup returns CDR1 SGHTA and CDR2 FQGNSA. The CDR3 sequence: CASSVPLETQYF. DNA of the CDR3: TGTGCCAGCAGCGTCCCCCTAGAGACCCAGTACTTC.

This chain joins TRBV15 and TRBJ1-3, with D unresolved. V shed 0 bases and J shed 4 bases, with 10 bases lying between them. CDR3 length: 15 amino acids. CDR1 and CDR2 from the germline V gene are LNHNV and YYDKDF (reference sequence). In DNA, the CDR3 is TGTGCCACCAGCAGAGACACGGTCACAGGAAACACCATATATTTT. This codes for CATSRDTVTGNTIYF.

The gene calls are TRBV2 and TRBJ2-7, with 8 bases fitting TRBD2. Trimming at V came to 5 bases and at J to 3 bases, leaving 9 bases not matched to a gene. Germline V gene data show CDR1 as SNHLY and CDR2 as FYNNEI. The CDR3 extends over 15 amino acids. This CDR3 reads CASSLRQAGGYEQYF. For the CDR3, the DNA is TGTGCCAGCAGTCTTAGACAGGCGGGGGGCTACGAGCAGTACTTC.